This TCR beta chain stems from a study of vaccination effects on CD4 cells after COVID-19. Study background: Sampling occurred a median 72 days post second dose, range 14 to 241.

Comments on this clone: Its antigen remains unidentified.

Sequencing followed a ViraFEST assay step that expanded antigen-specific CD4+ T cells with viral peptide pools. Subsequent to roughly 9 days of culture, CD4+ T cells were isolated. Vaccination of participants consisted of two doses of either the BNT162b2 or mRNA-1273 vaccine. Cultures used about 2 million PBMC per well, around 9 IU/ml IL-2 and 9.5 to 10 ug/ml peptides. V lost 2 bases and J lost 5; bases outside the gene matches: 6. This CDR3 has 16 amino acids. Germline CDR1 is MGHRA and CDR2 is YSYEKL. Measured with immunoSEQ multiplex PCR; TCRdb has only the in-frame clones, and not every one. Counted here are 65,000 to 95,000 clones, about three quarters occurring once; the ten biggest clones make up about 1.2%.

This specimen consisted of CD4+ T cells from PBMCs cultured with HCoV-OC43 spike peptides, obtained after COVID-19 vaccination. Subset indicated: HCoV-OC43 spike overlapping peptide pool stimulation. The chain carries TRBV4-1 and TRBJ2-5; TRBD1 agrees at 12 bases. The receptor was derived from a human donor who received a COVID-19 vaccine. CDR3: CASSQPRDRGLETQYF. The CDR3 coding sequence is TGCGCCAGCAGCCAACCCCGGGACAGGGGGCTGGAGACCCAGTACTTC.